One and the same sample provided the 4 T cell receptor beta chains below, sequenced in a study of Ad26.COV2.S vaccination and SARS-CoV-2 variants. Produced via immunoSEQ multiplex PCR; TCRdb's table is partial and in-frame only. This table has about 410,000 clones, roughly nine tenths appearing once. The sample's treatment: around 19 received Ad26.COV2.S at low or high dose, single or two shots; 5 received placebo; per-sample allocation not given. Samples came from day 63 after the first vaccine or placebo injection. Sequenced material: peripheral blood, taken in a trial of Ad26.COV2.S vaccine versus placebo. These receptors were obtained from a person between 18 and 60 years old who received the Ad26.COV2.S COVID-19 vaccine or a placebo.

V usage is TRBV28 and J usage is TRBJ1-1; D not resolved. The CDR3 has 14 residues. Germline V CDR1 and CDR2: MDHEN, SYDVKM. Trimming took off 1 base at V and 1 base at J, with 7 bases between the two ends. In DNA, the CDR3 is TGTGCCAGCAGTTTATTGGCGCCGAACACTGAAGCTTTCTTT. Translation: CASSLLAPNTEAFF. Drawing the rest from reference TRBV28 and TRBJ1-1, the complete variable domain is DVKVTQSSRYLVKRTGEKVFLECVQDMDHENMFWYRQDPGLGLRLIYFSYDVKMKEKGDIPEGYSVSREKKERFSLILESASTNQTSMYLCASSLLAPNTEAFFGQGTRLTVV.

The rearrangement links TRBV5-1 to TRBJ2-7, with D possibly being TRBD1 or TRBD2 (6 bases each). V lost 0 bases to trimming and J lost 5 bases, with 12 bases between them. CDR1 and CDR2 from the germline V gene are SGHRS and YFSETQ. The CDR3 length is 14 residues. The CDR3 region has the DNA TGCGCCAGCAGCTTGGCCTACAGGGAGGACGAGCAGTACTTC. Translated: CASSLAYREDEQYF.

This clone was found once. The chain recombines TRBV3-1 (or the pseudogene TRBV3-2) with TRBJ1-4; TRBD1 aligns across 11 bases. From germline, CDR1 is LGHDT and CDR2 YNNKEL (reference sequence). CDR3 length equals 16 residues. J was trimmed by 2 bases and V by 3 bases; bases with no gene match: 2. The CDR3 is CASSQGQGGTNEKLFF. In DNA, the CDR3 is TGTGCCAGCAGCCAGGGACAGGGGGGCACTAATGAAAAACTGTTTTTT.

This clone has a single count. The genes are TRBV6-5 and TRBJ1-1; a weak D match, TRBD1 (5 bases). Germline CDR1 and CDR2: MNHEY and SVGAGI. CDR3 length: 13 amino acids. V shed 0 bases and J shed 10 bases, with 12 bases lying between them. The CDR3 sequence: CASSYSRAKIAFF. The CDR3, as DNA: TGTGCCAGCAGTTACTCCAGGGCGAAGATAGCTTTCTTT.